The entry that follows covers one T cell receptor beta chain sequence. The CDR3 runs to 15 residues. V dropped 0 bases and J dropped 0 bases, with 8 bases sitting between them. The germline V gene encodes CDR1 LGHDT and CDR2 YNNKEL (reference sequence). The data were taken from a study of control samples from healthy donors and cancer patients. Profiled with immunoSEQ multiplex PCR; TCRdb holds only in-frame clones, not every one. In the table there are around 100,000 clones, roughly 90% of which are singletons. The sample was blood. The gene calls are TRBV3-1 (or the pseudogene TRBV3-2) and TRBJ1-1; no firm D call. The receptor's source is a human donor in good health. The donor label of this sample is uncertain. CDR3 amino acids: CASSQDPVLNTEAFF. In nucleotides, the CDR3 is TGTGCCAGCAGCCAAGATCCCGTCCTGAACACTGAAGCTTTCTTT.